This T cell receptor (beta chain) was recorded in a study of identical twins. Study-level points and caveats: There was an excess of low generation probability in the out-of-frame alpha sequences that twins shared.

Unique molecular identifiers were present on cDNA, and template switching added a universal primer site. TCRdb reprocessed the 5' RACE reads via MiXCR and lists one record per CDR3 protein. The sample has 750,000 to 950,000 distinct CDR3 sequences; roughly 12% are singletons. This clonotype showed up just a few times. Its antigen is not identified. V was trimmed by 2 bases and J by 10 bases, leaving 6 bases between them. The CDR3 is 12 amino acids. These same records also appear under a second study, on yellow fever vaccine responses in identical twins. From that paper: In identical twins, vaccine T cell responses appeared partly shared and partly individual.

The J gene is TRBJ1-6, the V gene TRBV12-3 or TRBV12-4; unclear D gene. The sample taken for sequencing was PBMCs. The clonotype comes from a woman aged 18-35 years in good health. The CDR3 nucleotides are TGTGCCAGCAGTTTAAGTCGGTCACCCCTCCACTTT. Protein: CASSLSRSPLHF.